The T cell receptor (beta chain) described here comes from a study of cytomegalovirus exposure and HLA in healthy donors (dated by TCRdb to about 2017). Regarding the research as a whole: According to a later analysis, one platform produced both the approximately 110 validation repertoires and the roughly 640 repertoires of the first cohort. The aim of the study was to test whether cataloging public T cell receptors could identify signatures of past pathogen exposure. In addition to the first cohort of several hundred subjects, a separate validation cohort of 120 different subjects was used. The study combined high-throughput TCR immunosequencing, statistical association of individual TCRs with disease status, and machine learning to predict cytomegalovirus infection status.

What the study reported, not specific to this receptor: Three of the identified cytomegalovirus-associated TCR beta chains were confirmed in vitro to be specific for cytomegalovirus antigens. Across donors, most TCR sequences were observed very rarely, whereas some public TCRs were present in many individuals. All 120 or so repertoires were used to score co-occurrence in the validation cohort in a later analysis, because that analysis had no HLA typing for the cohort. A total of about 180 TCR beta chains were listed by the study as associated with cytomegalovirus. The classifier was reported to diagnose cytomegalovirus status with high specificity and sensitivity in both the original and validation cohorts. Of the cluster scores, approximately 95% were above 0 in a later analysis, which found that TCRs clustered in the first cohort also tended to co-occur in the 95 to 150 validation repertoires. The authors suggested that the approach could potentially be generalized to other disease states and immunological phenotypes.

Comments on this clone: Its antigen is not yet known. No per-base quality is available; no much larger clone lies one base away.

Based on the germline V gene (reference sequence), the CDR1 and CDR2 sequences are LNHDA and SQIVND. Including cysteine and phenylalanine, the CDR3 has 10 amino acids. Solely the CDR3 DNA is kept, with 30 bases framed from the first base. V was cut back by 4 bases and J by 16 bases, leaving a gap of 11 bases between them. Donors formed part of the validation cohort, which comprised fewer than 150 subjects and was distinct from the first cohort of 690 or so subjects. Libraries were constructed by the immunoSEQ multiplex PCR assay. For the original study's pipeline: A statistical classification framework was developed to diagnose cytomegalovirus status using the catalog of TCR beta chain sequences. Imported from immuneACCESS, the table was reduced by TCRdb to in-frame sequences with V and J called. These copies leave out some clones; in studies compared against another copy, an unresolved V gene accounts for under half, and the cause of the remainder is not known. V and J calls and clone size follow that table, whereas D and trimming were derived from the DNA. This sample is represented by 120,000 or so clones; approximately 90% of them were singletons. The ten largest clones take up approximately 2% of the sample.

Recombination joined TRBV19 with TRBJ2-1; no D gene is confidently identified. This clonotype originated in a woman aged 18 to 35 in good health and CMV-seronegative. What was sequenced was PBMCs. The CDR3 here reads CASSTGPQFF. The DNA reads TGTGCCAGTAGTACGGGTCCTCAATTCTTC. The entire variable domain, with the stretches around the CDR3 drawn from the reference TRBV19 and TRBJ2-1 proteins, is DGGITQSPKYLFRKEGQNVTLSCEQNLNHDAMYWYRQDPGQGLRLIYYSQIVNDFQKGDIAEGYSVSREKKESFPLTVTSAQKNPTAFYLCASSTGPQFFGPGTRLTVL.